This is a list of T cell receptor beta chains from one sample in a study of read filtering for tumor transcriptome and immune sequencing. TCRdb used MiXCR to reprocess the reads, holding one entry per CDR3 protein. The table shows roughly 93,000 distinct CDR3 sequences, with about a fifth occurring only once. The sample consisted of a population of CD138-negative cells sorted from bone marrow. The receptors here all came from a donor at least 40 years old with multiple myeloma. CDR3s include the opening cysteine and the closing phenylalanine or tryptophan. The D gene is left open where the match is weak. Size is omitted from some rows. Given values are once, few, many or a class for expanded clones.

>TRBJ2-3|TRBV4-1|.|many|14
CASSQGLRADTQYF
TGCGCCAGCAGCCAGGGACTTCGGGCAGATACGCAGTATTTT
>TRBJ1-5|TRBV20-1|.|many|14
CSARVGTPNQPQHF
TGCAGTGCTAGAGTCGGGACACCCAATCAGCCCCAGCATTTT
>TRBJ1-2|TRBV14|.|.|13
CASSQGVTYGYTF
TGTGCCAGCAGCCAAGGAGTTACCTATGGCTACACCTTC
>TRBJ1-4|TRBV4-1|.|once|16
CASSQERQALTEKLFF
TGCGCCAGCAGCCAAGAGAGACAGGCGTTGACTGAAAAACTGTTTTTT
>TRBJ2-5|TRBV6-6|TRBD2|many|17
CASSQNLAGAQRETQYF
TGTGCCAGCAGTCAAAATTTAGCGGGGGCCCAGAGGGAGACCCAGTACTTC
>TRBJ1-6|TRBV29-1|.|.|13
CSIPQWVDTEAFF
TGCAGCATCCCACAGTGGGTGGACACTGAAGCCTTCTTT
>TRBJ1-4|TRBV20-1|.|many|15
CSAGTPGSPNEKLFF
TGCAGTGCTGGGACTCCCGGATCCCCTAATGAAAAACTGTTTTTT
>TRBJ2-7|TRBV20-1|TRBD1|many|13
CSASRGQHYEQYF
TGCAGTGCTAGTAGGGGACAGCACTACGAGCAGTACTTC
>TRBJ2-1|TRBV5-1|TRBD2|many|14
CASSFMAGGDEQFF
TGCGCCAGCAGCTTTATGGCGGGGGGAGATGAGCAGTTCTTC
>TRBJ1-1|TRBV5-6|TRBD1|few|15
CASSLEGQKNTEAFF
TGTGCCAGCAGCTTGGAGGGACAGAAAAACACTGAAGCTTTCTTT
>TRBJ2-3|TRBV6-2/TRBV6-3|TRBD1|.|16
CASSSGTGESADTQYF
TGTGCCAGCAGCTCCGGGACAGGGGAGTCAGCAGATACGCAGTATTTT
>TRBJ1-1|TRBV3-1|.|.|14
CASILGLTNTVAFF
TGTGCCAGCATCCTGGGACTTACGAACACTGTAGCTTTCTTT
>TRBJ2-5|TRBV29-1|.|many|10
CSVETETQYF
TGCAGCGTTGAAACTGAGACCCAGTACTTC
>TRBJ1-1|TRBV28|.|once|15
CASKRPGGRSYEQYF
TGTGCCAGCAAACGTCCGGGGGGCCGTTCCTACGAGCAGTACTTT
>TRBJ1-5|TRBV20-1|.|.|14
CSASRGAGNQPQHF
TGCAGTGCTAGTCGGGGGGCTGGCAATCAGCCCCAGCATTTT
>TRBJ2-5|TRBV5-1|.|many|12
CASSQAQETQYF
TGCGCCAGCAGCCAAGCACAAGAGACCCAGTACTTC
>TRBJ1-1|TRBV12-3/TRBV12-4|TRBD1|many|15
CASSPRQGRNTEAFF
TGTGCCAGCAGTCCGCGACAGGGTAGGAACACTGAAGCTTTCTTT
>TRBJ2-1|TRBV11-2|.|.|11
CASGLVNEQFF
TGTGCCAGCGGCCTGGTGAATGAGCAGTTCTTC
>TRBJ2-6|TRBV14|.|many|16
CASSLRQTSGANVLTF
TGTGCCAGCAGCCTACGACAGACCTCTGGGGCCAACGTCCTGACTTTC
>TRBJ2-3|TRBV5-4|TRBD2|many|13
CASRAGGTDTQYF
TGTGCCAGCAGAGCGGGGGGCACAGATACGCAGTATTTT
>TRBJ1-1|TRBV27|TRBD1|.|14
CASSKGIGQGEAFF
TGTGCCAGTAGTAAGGGAATAGGACAGGGCGAAGCTTTCTTT
>TRBJ2-2|TRBV6-1|.|few|16
CASSDRRGSNTGELFF
TGTGCCAGCAGTGATAGGAGGGGCTCTAACACCGGGGAGCTGTTTTTT
>TRBJ1-1|TRBV28|.|many|14
CASSLRLSNTEAFF
TGTGCCAGCAGCCTGAGACTTTCGAACACTGAAGCTTTCTTT
>TRBJ2-1|TRBV2|.|many|15
CASSEGGPEVDEQFF
TGTGCCAGCAGTGAAGGGGGCCCCGAGGTCGATGAGCAGTTCTTC
>TRBJ2-7|TRBV7-6|TRBD1|many|16
CASSLVAPGGIHEQYF
TGTGCCAGCAGCTTAGTCGCTCCAGGGGGCATCCACGAGCAGTACTTC
>TRBJ1-1|TRBV9|.|many|13
CAGAAEVNTEAFF
TGTGCCGGGGCAGCAGAAGTCAACACTGAAGCTTTCTTT
>TRBJ2-3|TRBV7-9|TRBD2|many|16
CASSSSGTRGTDTQYF
TGTGCCAGCAGCAGTTCCGGGACTAGGGGCACAGATACGCAGTATTTT
>TRBJ1-5|TRBV3-1|.|many|13
CASSPTGNQPQHF
TGTGCCAGCAGTCCGACGGGCAATCAGCCCCAGCATTTT
>TRBJ2-7|TRBV9|.|many|14
CASSVGDLAYEQYF
TGTGCCAGCAGCGTAGGGGACCTAGCGTACGAGCAGTACTTC
>TRBJ1-2|TRBV19|.|few|11
CASGDGYGYTF
TGTGCCAGTGGGGACGGCTATGGCTACACCTTC
>TRBJ1-5|TRBV28|.|many|13
CASSPTGSRPQHF
TGTGCCAGCAGTCCCACGGGATCCCGGCCCCAGCATTTT
>TRBJ1-2|TRBV6-1|TRBD1|few|15
CASSEQGVSNYGYTF
TGTGCCAGCAGTGAACAGGGGGTCTCTAACTATGGCTACACCTTC
>TRBJ2-5|TRBV10-2|TRBD2|many|15
CASTSVAGGKETQYF
TGCGCCAGCACCTCCGTAGCCGGGGGGAAAGAGACCCAGTACTTC
>TRBJ2-2|TRBV18|.|many|15
CASSPSTGFTGELFF
TGTGCCAGCTCACCTTCGACAGGTTTCACCGGGGAGCTGTTTTTT
>TRBJ2-5|TRBV7-9|.|.|14
CASSLAFSQETQYF
TGTGCCAGCAGCTTAGCGTTCAGCCAAGAGACCCAGTACTTC
>TRBJ1-3|TRBV5-4|.|.|15
CASSLGESSGNIIYF
TGTGCCAGCAGCTTAGGAGAGAGCTCTGGAAACATCATATATTTT
>TRBJ1-1|TRBV28|.|many|12
CASSLAGDKAFF
TGTGCCAGCAGTTTGGCTGGGGATAAGGCTTTCTTT
>TRBJ2-7|TRBV7-2|.|large|14
CASSFGIMGYEQYF
TGTGCCAGCAGTTTCGGGATAATGGGCTACGAGCAGTACTTC
>TRBJ2-7|TRBV20-1|TRBD1|many|15
CSATGTGSLYYEQYF
TGCAGTGCTACCGGGACAGGGTCTTTATACTACGAGCAGTACTTC
>TRBJ2-3|TRBV9|.|.|16
CASSLSVGPPTDTQYF
TGTGCCAGCAGCCTAAGCGTTGGTCCTCCCACAGATACGCAGTATTTT
>TRBJ1-4|TRBV28|.|many|16
CASSSHRTGGSEKLFF
TGTGCCAGCAGTTCCCATCGGACGGGAGGCAGTGAAAAACTGTTTTTT
>TRBJ2-2|TRBV2|.|many|11
CASKYTGELFF
TGTGCCAGCAAGTACACCGGGGAGCTGTTTTTT
>TRBJ2-1|TRBV2|.|many|15
CASSLSGQTYNEQFF
TGTGCCAGCAGTCTCTCGGGACAAACCTACAATGAGCAGTTCTTC
>TRBJ1-5|TRBV19|.|few|14
CASSMLAGDQPQHF
TGTGCCAGTAGTATGCTCGCGGGGGACCAGCCCCAGCATTTT
>TRBJ1-3|TRBV5-1|.|.|16
CASSLVPGRSGNTKYF
TGCGCCAGCAGCTTGGTACCGGGCCGCTCTGGAAACACCAAATATTTT
>TRBJ2-2|TRBV12-3/TRBV12-4|TRBD2|many|14
CASNPNGGSGELFF
TGTGCCAGCAATCCAAACGGGGGGTCCGGGGAGCTGTTTTTT
>TRBJ2-5|TRBV2|.|.|13
CVSGGETQETQYF
TGTGTCAGTGGGGGAGAGACTCAAGAGACCCAGTACTTC
>TRBJ2-3|TRBV13|.|many|12
CASSTGPDTQYF
TGTGCCAGCAGCACAGGGCCGGATACGCAGTATTTT
>TRBJ2-1|TRBV29-1|TRBD1|many|13
CSVTGGMNNEQFF
TGCAGCGTTACAGGGGGAATGAATAATGAGCAGTTCTTC
>TRBJ1-1|TRBV20-1|TRBD1|many|14
CSAPRTGVNTEAFF
TGCAGTGCCCCCAGGACAGGGGTCAACACTGAAGCTTTCTTT
>TRBJ2-4|TRBV3-1|.|.|16
CASSPIWGSTKNIQYF
TGTGCCAGCAGCCCGATTTGGGGTAGTACCAAAAACATTCAGTACTTC
>TRBJ2-3|TRBV11-2|TRBD2|.|16
CASSTQSGGRTDTQYF
TGTGCCAGCAGCACTCAAAGCGGGGGGCGCACAGATACGCAGTATTTT
>TRBJ2-3|TRBV2|.|.|12
CASSPGGDTQYF
TGTGCCAGCAGCCCGGGGGGCGATACGCAGTATTTT
>TRBJ1-1|TRBV6-6|.|many|14
CASIKGQLYSEAFF
TGTGCCAGCATCAAGGGGCAGCTGTACTCTGAAGCTTTCTTT
>TRBJ1-1|TRBV21-1|.|many|17
CASSPDRGHGLDTEAFF
TGTGCCAGCAGTCCAGACAGGGGGCATGGATTGGACACTGAAGCTTTCTTT
>TRBJ2-2|TRBV5-1|TRBD1|many|15
CASGPGTGPTGELFF
TGCGCCAGCGGCCCCGGGACAGGACCCACCGGGGAGCTGTTTTTT
>TRBJ1-1|TRBV5-5|.|.|13
CASNLRGWAEAFF
TGTGCCAGCAACCTGAGGGGGTGGGCTGAAGCTTTCTTT
>TRBJ1-1|TRBV28|TRBD1|few|12
CASSPGQGEAFF
TGTGCCAGCAGTCCGGGACAGGGTGAAGCTTTCTTT
>TRBJ2-2|TRBV27|.|many|13
CASSPHKTGELFF
TGTGCCAGCAGTCCCCACAAGACCGGGGAGCTGTTTTTT
>TRBJ1-1|TRBV6-2/TRBV6-3|TRBD1|.|14
CATSGQGLKTEAFF
TGTGCGACCTCTGGACAGGGCTTGAAAACTGAAGCTTTCTTT